This T cell receptor (beta chain) originates from a study of OX40 agonist ivuxolimab in advanced cancers. Study context: Patients were dosed with the agonistic anti-OX40 (CD134) antibody ivuxolimab.

The V and J ends lost 2 bases and 5 bases respectively, with 10 bases between them. Germline lookup yields CDR1 GTSNPN and CDR2 SVGIG (reference sequence). This CDR3 spans 12 amino acids. Using immunoSEQ multiplex PCR, the repertoire was profiled, and TCRdb retains in-frame clones only, with some absent. This sample yields roughly 70,000 clones, of which about 88% are seen a single time; around 0.65% belongs to the top ten. This sequence was found in an adult with an advanced solid tumor such as melanoma, head and neck, liver or kidney cancer. The rearrangement joins TRBV30 to TRBJ2-7; D ambiguous. The input for sequencing was CD4+ or CD8+ T cells sorted from blood, taken in a trial of the OX40 agonist ivuxolimab. The CDR3 loop reads CAWSFVTDEQYF. The DNA for the CDR3 is TGTGCCTGGAGTTTCGTGACCGACGAGCAGTACTTC.